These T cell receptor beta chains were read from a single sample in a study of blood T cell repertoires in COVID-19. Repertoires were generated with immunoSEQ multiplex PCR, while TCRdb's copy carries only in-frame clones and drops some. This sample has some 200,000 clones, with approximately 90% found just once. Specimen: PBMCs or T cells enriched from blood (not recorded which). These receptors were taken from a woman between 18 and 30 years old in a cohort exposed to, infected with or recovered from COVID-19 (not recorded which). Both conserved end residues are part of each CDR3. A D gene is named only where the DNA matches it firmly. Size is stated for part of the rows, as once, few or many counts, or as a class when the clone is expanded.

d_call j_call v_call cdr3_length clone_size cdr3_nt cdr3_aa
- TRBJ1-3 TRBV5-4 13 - TGTGCCAGCAGCTTGGGGGCAGGAAACACCATATATTTT CASSLGAGNTIYF
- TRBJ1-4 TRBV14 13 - TGTGCCAGCAGCCAAGCCCCTGAGGAAAAACTGTTTTTT CASSQAPEEKLFF
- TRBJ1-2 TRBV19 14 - TGTGCCAGTAGACAAGGAGCAACTAACTATGGCTACACCTTC CASRQGATNYGYTF
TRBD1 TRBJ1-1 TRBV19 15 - TGTGCCAGTAGTCCCATGGACAGGACGAACACTGAAGCTTTCTTT CASSPMDRTNTEAFF
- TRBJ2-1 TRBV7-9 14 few TGTGCCAGCAAGGTTGGGACTCGGGGCCATGAGCAGTTCTTC CASKVGTRGHEQFF
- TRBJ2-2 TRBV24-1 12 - TGTGCCACCAGTTACGGGACCGGGGAGCTGTTTTTT CATSYGTGELFF
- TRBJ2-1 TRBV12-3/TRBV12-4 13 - TGTGCCAGCAGTCTGGCCCGGAGGCATGAGCAGTTCTTC CASSLARRHEQFF
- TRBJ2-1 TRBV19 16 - TGTGCCAGTAGTATAGGGGGCTGGAGCTCCTACAATGAGCAGTTCTTC CASSIGGWSSYNEQFF
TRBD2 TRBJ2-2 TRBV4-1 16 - TGCGCCAGCAGCCAATCCGGACTAGCTCACACCGGGGAGCTGTTTTTT CASSQSGLAHTGELFF
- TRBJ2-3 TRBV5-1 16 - TGCGCCAGCAGCTTGAAGGGGGTACTAAGCACAGATACGCAGTATTTT CASSLKGVLSTDTQYF
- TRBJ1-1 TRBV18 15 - TGTGCCAGCTCACCACCCGGGGATTGGAACACTGAAGCTTTCTTT CASSPPGDWNTEAFF
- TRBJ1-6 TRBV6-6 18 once TGTGCCAGCAGTCCCTATCGTCCCCCGGAGGGAAGTGGATCACCCCTCCACTTT CASSPYRPPEGSGSPLHF
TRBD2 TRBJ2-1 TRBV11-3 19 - TGTGCCAGCAGCCCGCCCTCCGGGACTAGCGGGAGTTCGTACAATGAGCAGTTCTTC CASSPPSGTSGSSYNEQFF
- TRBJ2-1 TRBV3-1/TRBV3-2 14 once TGTGCCAGCAGCCAAGACGGGGGAGGCAATGAGCAGTTCTTC CASSQDGGGNEQFF
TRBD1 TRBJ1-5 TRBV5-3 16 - TGTGCCAGAAGCTTGGGCTGGACAGGGAAGTGTCAGCCCCAGCATTTT CARSLGWTGKCQPQHF
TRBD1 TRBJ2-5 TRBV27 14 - TGTGCCAGCAGTCGCCTGGGACAGCAAGAGACCCAGTACTTC CASSRLGQQETQYF
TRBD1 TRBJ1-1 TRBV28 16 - TGTGCCAGCAGTTCCCCGGAGACAGGGATGAACACTGAAGCTTTCTTT CASSSPETGMNTEAFF
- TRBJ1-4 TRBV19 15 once TGTGCCAGTAGTATGTACAGGGATCGAGGTGAAAAACTGTTTTTT CASSMYRDRGEKLFF